Shown below are 3 T cell receptor beta chains from a single sample sequenced in a study of shared clonotypes between healthy human individuals. The data were produced by immunoSEQ multiplex PCR, yet TCRdb's version contains in-frame clones alone and is incomplete. Of around 600,000 clones in the sample, more than 95% were seen once. Sequences were obtained from naive CD4+ T cells sorted from blood. Subset here: CD45RA+ positively selected. The receptors derive from a woman aged 25 to 39 in good health.

The rearrangement uses TRBV7-3 and TRBJ1-2; 7 nucleotides align to TRBD1. Germline V CDR1 and CDR2: SGHTA, FQGTGA. V dropped 5 bases and J dropped 6; count of bases not matched to a gene: 6. This CDR3 contains 13 residues. The CDR3 loop is CASSPTGTDGYTF. The CDR3 region has the DNA TGTGCCAGCAGCCCGACCGGGACAGATGGCTACACCTTC. The variable domain in full, completed from reference TRBV7-3 and TRBJ1-2, reads GAGVSQTPSNKVTEKGKYVELRCDPISGHTALYWYRQSLGQGPEFLIYFQGTGAADDSGLPNDRFFAVRPEGSVSTLKIQRTERGDSAVYLCASSPTGTDGYTFGSGTRLTVV.

The chain couples TRBV28 to TRBJ1-1; 10 positions match TRBD1. The CDR3 sequence is 16 residues long. Germline CDR1 is MDHEN and CDR2 is SYDVKM. The V gene end was trimmed by 5 bases and the J gene end by 5 bases; junction bases not matched to a gene: 11. This CDR3 reads CASSTDRGLLGTEAFF. Written as DNA, the CDR3 is TGTGCCAGCAGTACAGACAGGGGGCTTCTGGGGACTGAAGCTTTCTTT. Looking up the rest from reference TRBV28 and TRBJ1-1 gives the full variable domain: DVKVTQSSRYLVKRTGEKVFLECVQDMDHENMFWYRQDPGLGLRLIYFSYDVKMKEKGDIPEGYSVSREKKERFSLILESASTNQTSMYLCASSTDRGLLGTEAFFGQGTRLTVV.

V usage is TRBV18 and J usage is TRBJ1-3; D ambiguous. This CDR3 has 15 amino acids. Germline values: CDR1 KGHSH, CDR2 LQKENI. The ends were cut back, 6 bases at V and 0 bases at J, with 12 bases in the middle. The chain's CDR3 is CASSPNAISGNTIYF. CDR3 coding DNA: TGTGCCAGCTCCCCTAACGCGATCTCTGGAAACACCATATATTTT.